This T cell receptor (beta chain) was identified in a study of T cell responses to AZD1222 COVID-19 vaccine. Assay used: immunoSEQ multiplex PCR; TCRdb lists only in-frame clones, some missing. The table records more than 120,000 clones, 85% to 95% of them present only once. The CDR3 has 18 residues. V lost 1 base, J lost 0 bases, and 6 bases stayed unmatched. Germline V gene data show CDR1 as SGHRS and CDR2 as YFSETQ. The source material was peripheral blood, sampled on day 0 of AZD1222 vaccination. The chain combines TRBV5-1 with TRBJ2-6, with 8 bases fitting TRBD2. This TCR derives from an adult in good health. DNA for the CDR3: TGCGCCAGCAGCTTGTCGGGGGGGCGCCTCTCTGGGGCCAACGTCCTGACTTTC. Its protein is CASSLSGGRLSGANVLTF.